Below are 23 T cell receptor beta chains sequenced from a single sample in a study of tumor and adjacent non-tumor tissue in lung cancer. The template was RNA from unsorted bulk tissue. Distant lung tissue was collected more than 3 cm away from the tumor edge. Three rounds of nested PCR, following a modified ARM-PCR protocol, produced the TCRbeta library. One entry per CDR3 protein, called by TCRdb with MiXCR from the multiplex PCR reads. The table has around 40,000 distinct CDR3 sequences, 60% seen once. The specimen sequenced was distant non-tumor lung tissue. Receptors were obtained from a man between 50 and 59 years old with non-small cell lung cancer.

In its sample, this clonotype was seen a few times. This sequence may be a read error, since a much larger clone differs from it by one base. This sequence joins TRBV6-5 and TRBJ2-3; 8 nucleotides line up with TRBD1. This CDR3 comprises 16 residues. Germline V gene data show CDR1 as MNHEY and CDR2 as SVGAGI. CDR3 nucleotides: TGTGCCAACAGTCCGGAGACAGGGGCTCGCACAGATACGCAGTATTTT. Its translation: CANSPETGARTDTQYF.

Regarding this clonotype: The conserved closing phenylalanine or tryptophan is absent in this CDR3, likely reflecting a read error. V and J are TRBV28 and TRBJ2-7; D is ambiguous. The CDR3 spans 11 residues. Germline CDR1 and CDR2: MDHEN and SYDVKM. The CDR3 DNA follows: TGTGTCAGCAGTCCGGACTACGAGCAGTACCTC. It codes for CVSSPDYEQYL.

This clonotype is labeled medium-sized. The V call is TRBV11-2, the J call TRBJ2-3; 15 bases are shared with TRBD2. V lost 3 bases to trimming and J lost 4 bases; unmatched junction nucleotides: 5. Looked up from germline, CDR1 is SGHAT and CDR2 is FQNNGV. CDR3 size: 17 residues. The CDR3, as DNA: TGTGCCAGCAGCTTGGGACTAGCGGGGGGCGGCGCAGATACGCAGTATTTT. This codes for CASSLGLAGGGADTQYF.

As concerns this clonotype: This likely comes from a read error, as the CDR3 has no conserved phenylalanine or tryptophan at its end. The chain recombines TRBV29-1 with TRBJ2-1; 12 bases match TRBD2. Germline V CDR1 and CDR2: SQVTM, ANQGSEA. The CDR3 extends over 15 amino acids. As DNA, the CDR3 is TGCAACGTCGAACTTCTAGCGGGAGGGCTGAGTGAGCAGTTCTTA. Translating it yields CNVELLAGGLSEQFL.

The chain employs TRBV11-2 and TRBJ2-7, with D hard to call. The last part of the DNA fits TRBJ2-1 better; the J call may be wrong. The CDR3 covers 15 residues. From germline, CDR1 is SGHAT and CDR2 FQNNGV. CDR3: CASKQSSYTSYEQFF. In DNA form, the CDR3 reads TGTGCCAGCAAACAGAGCTCTTATACCTCCTACGAGCAGTTCTTC.

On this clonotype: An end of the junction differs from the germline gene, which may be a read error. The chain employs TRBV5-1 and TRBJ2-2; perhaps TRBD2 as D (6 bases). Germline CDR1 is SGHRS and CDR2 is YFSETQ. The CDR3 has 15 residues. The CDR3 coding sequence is TGCGCCAACAGCTTGGAGGGAGCGAACACCGGGGAGCTGTTTTTT. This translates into CANSLEGANTGELFF.

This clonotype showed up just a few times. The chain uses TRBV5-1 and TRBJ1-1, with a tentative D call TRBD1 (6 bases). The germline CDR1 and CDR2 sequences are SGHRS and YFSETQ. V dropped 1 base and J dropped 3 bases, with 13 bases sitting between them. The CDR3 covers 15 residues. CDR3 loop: CASSLTGSGDTEAFF. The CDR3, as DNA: TGCGCCAGCAGCTTGACAGGGTCTGGGGACACTGAAGCTTTCTTT.

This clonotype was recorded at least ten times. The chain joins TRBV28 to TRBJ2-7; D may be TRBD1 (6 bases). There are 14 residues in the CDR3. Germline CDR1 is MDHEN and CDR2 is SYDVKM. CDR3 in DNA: TGTGCAGTGGACCCGGGGACACACTCCTACGAGCAGTACTTC. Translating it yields CAVDPGTHSYEQYF.

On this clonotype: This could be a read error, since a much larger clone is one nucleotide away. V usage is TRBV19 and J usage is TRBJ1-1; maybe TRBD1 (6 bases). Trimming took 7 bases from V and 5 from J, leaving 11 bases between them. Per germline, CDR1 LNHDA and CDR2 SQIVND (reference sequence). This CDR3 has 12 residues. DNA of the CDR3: TGTGCCAGTAAAGGGGGGAGTACTGAAGCTTTCTTT. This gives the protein CASKGGSTEAFF.

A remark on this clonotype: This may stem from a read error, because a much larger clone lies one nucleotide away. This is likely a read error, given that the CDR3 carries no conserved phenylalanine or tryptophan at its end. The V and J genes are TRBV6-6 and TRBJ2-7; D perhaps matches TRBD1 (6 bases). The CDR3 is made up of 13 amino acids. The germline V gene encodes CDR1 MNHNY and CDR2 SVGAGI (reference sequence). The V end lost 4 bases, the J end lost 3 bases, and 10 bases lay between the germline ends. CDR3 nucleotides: TGTGCCAGCAGTTCGACAGGATACTACGAGCAGTACTCC. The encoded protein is CASSSTGYYEQYS.

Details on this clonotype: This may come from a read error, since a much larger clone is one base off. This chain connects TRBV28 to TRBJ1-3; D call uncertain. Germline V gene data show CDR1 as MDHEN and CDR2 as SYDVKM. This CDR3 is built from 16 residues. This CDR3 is CASSSFGWSSGNIIYF. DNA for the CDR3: TGTGCCAGCAGTTCGTTCGGGTGGTCGTCTGGAAACATCATATATTTT.

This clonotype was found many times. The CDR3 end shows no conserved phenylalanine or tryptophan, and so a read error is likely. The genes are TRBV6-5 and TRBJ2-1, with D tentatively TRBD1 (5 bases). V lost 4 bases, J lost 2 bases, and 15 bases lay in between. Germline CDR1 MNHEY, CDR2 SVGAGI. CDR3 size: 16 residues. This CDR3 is CASSWRDQGPYNEQFC. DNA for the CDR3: TGTGCCAGCAGTTGGAGAGATCAGGGCCCCTACAATGAGCAGTTCTGC.

The CDR3 protein is CASRHRQDNYGYTF. The CDR3 region has the DNA TGTGCCAGCAGACACAGACAGGACAACTATGGCTACACCTTC. The chain joins TRBV6-5 to TRBJ1-2; D may be TRBD1 (6 bases). The V and J ends lost 6 bases and 2 bases respectively, with 13 bases between them. The CDR3 spans 14 residues. In germline, CDR1 is MNHEY, CDR2 SVGAGI.

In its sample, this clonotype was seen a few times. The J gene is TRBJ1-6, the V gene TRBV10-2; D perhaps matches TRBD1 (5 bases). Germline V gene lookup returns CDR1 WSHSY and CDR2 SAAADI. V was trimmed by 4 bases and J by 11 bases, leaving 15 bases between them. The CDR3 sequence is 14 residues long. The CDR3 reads CASSAWQGNPPLHF. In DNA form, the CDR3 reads TGCGCCAGCAGTGCTTGGCAGGGAAACCCACCCCTCCACTTT.

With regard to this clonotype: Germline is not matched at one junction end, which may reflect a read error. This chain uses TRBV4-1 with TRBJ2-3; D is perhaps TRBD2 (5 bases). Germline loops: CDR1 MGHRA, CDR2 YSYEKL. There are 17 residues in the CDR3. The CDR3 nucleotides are TGCGCCAGCAGCCCCAATTCGGCTAGCAGTAGCACAGATACGGAGTATTTT. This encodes CASSPNSASSSTDTEYF.

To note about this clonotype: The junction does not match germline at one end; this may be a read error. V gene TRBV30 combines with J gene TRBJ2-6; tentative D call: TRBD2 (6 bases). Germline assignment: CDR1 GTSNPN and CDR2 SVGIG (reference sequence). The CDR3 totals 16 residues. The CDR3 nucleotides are TGTGCCTGGAGTGGCTCCGGGGACTCTGGGGCCAACATCCTGACTTTC. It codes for CAWSGSGDSGANILTF.

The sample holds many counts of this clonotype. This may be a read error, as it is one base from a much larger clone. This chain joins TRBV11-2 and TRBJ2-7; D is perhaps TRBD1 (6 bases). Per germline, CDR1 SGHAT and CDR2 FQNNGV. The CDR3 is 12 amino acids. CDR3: CASSIGGGERYF. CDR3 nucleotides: TGTGCCAGCAGTATAGGGGGTGGCGAGCGGTACTTC.

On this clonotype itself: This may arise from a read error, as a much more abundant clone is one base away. The CDR3 sequence: CASILAWGGNQPQHF. CDR3 nucleotide sequence: TGTGCCAGCATCCTAGCATGGGGCGGCAATCAGCCCCAGCATTTT. This chain uses TRBV28 with TRBJ1-5; TRBD1 is a possible D gene (5 bases). From germline, CDR1 is MDHEN and CDR2 SYDVKM. The germline V and J ends were trimmed by 7 bases and 2 bases, with 15 bases remaining between them. The CDR3 spans 15 residues.

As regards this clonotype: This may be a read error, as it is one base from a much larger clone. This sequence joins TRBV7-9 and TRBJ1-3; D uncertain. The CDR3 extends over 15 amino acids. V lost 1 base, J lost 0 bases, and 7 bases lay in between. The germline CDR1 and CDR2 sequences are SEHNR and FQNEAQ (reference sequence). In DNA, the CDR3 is TGTGCCAGCAGCTTAGGGGTGAACTCTGGAAACACCATATATTTT. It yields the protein CASSLGVNSGNTIYF.

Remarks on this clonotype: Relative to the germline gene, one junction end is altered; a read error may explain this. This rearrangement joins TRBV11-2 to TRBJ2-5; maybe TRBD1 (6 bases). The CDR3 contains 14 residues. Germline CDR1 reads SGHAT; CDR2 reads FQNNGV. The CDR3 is CASSPTGPGETQYF. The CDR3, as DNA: TGTGCCAGCAGCCCCACAGGGCCCGGGGAGACCCAGTACTTT.

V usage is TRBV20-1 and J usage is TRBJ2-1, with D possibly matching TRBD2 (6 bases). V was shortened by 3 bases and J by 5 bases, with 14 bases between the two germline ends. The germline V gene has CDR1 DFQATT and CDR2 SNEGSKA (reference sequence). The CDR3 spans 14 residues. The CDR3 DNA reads TGCAGTGCTAGGGCCAGGACTACCAACAATGAGCAGTTCTTC. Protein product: CSARARTTNNEQFF.

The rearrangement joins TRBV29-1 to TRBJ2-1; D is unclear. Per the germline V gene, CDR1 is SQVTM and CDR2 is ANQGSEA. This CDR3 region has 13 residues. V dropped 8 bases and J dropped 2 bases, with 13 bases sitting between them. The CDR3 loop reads CSTARLAYNEQFF. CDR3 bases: TGCAGCACTGCAAGGTTGGCCTACAATGAGCAGTTCTTC.

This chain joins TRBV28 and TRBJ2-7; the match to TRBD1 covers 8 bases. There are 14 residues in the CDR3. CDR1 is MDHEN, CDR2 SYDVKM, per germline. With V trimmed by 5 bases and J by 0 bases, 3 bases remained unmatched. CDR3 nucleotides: TGTGCCAGCAGTGGACAGGGTGTCTCCTACGAGCAGTACTTC. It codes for CASSGQGVSYEQYF.